This T cell receptor beta chain was captured in a study of blood T cell repertoires in COVID-19. About the research overall: The origin of the acute and convalescent COVID-19 samples was the United States, Italy and Spain. PBMCs, B-cell-depleted T cells, or T cells provided the cDNA or gDNA that made up the material.

The CDR3 consists of 14 residues. Trimming shortened V by 4 bases and J by 5 bases, and 14 bases separated the two germline ends. Per the germline V gene, CDR1 is SGHTA and CDR2 is FQGNSA. Original methodology: Reference gene primer amplification yielded estimated nucleated cell counts. Clones were sequenced by immunoSEQ multiplex PCR, and TCRdb holds only the in-frame ones, with some missing. The V and J calls and clone size were taken over from that table, and D and trimming were inferred from the DNA. The sample includes under 300,000 clones, approximately 82% of them seen just once. The receptor comes from a woman aged 35 to 49 who had recovered from COVID-19. The V call is TRBV7-2, the J call TRBJ1-2; D is unclear. Material: peripheral blood. The CDR3 DNA reads as TGTGCCAGCAGCTCCGGGTCTCCCCTATATGGCTACACCTTC. It is translated as CASSSGSPLYGYTF.